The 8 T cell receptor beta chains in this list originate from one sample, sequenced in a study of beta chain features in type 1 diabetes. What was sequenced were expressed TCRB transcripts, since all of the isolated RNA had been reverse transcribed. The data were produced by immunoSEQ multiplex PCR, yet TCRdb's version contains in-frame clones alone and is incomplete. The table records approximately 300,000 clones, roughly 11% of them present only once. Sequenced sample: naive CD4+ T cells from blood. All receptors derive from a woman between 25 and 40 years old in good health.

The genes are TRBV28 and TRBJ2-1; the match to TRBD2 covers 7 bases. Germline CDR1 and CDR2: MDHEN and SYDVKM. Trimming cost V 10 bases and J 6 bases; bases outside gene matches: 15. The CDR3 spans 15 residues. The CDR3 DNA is TGTGCCACTCAGTTGAGGGAGGGTTTAGGCAATGAGCAGTTCTTC. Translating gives CATQLREGLGNEQFF.

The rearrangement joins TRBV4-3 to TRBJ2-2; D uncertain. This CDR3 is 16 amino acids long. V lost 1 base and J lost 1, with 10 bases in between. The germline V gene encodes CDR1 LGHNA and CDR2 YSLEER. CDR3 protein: CASSQGRGLNTGELFF. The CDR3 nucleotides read TGCGCCAGCAGCCAAGGTCGAGGCTTGAACACCGGGGAGCTGTTTTTT.

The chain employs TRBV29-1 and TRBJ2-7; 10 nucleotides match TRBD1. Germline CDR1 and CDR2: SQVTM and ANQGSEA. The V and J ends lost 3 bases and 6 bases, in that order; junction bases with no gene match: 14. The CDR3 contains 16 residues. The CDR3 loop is CSVERGTGATSTEQYF. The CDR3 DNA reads TGCAGCGTTGAGAGGGGGACAGGGGCGACGTCTACCGAGCAGTACTTC.

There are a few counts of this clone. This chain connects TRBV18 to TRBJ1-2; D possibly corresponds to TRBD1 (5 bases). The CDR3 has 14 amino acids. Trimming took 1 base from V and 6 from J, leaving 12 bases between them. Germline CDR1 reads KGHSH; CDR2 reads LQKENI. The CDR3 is CASSPLGGTDGYTF. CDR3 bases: TGTGCCAGCTCACCACTGGGAGGGACGGATGGCTACACCTTC.

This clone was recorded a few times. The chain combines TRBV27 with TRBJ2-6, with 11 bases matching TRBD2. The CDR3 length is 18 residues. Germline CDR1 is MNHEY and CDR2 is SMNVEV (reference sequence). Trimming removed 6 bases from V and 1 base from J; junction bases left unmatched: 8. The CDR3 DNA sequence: TGTGCCAGCAGCCACGGCCTAGCGGGGGGATCTGGGGCCAACGTCCTGACTTTC. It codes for CASSHGLAGGSGANVLTF. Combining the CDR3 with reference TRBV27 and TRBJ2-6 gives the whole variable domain EAQVTQNPRYLITVTGKKLTVTCSQNMNHEYMSWYRQDPGLGLRQIYYSMNVEVTDKGDVPEGYKVSRKEKRNFPLILESPSPNQTSLYFCASSHGLAGGSGANVLTFGAGSRLTVL.

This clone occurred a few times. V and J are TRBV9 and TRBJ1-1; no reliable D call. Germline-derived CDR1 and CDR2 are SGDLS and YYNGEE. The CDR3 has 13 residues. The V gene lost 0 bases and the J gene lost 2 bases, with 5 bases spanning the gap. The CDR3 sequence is CASSVARNTEAFF. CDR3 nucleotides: TGTGCCAGCAGCGTAGCCAGAAACACTGAAGCTTTCTTT.

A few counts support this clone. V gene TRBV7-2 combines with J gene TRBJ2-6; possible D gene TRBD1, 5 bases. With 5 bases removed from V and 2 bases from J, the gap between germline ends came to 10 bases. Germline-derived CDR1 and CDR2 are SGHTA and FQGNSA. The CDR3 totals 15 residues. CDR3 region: CASSQRQTGANVLTF. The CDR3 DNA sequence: TGTGCCAGCAGCCAACGACAGACTGGGGCCAACGTCCTGACTTTC.

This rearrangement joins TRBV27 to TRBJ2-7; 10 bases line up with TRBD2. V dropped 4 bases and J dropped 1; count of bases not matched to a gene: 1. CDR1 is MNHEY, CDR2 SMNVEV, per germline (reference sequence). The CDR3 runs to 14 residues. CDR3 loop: CASSSAGGSYEQYF. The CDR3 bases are TGTGCCAGCAGTTCAGCGGGAGGGTCCTACGAGCAGTACTTC.